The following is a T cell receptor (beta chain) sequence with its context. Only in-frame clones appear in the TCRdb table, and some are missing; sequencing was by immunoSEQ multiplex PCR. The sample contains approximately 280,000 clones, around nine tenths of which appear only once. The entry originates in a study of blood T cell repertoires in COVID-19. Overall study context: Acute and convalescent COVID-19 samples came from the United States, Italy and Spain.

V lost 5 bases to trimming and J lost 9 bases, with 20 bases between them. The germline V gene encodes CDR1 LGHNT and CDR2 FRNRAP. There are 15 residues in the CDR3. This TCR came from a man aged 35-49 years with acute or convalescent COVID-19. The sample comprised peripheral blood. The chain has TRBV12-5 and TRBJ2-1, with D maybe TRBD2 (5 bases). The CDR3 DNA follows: TGTGCTAGTGGTGGCATAATACTGTCTGCGGGTGAGCAGTTCTTC. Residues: CASGGIILSAGEQFF.